This T cell receptor (beta chain) was found in a study of CD8 T cells in Susac syndrome. Study findings and constraints: In Susac patients, clonal expansion was not detected in CD4+ cells.

As to this clonotype: The antigen remains undetermined.

The RNA input was 0.5 to 1 ug, and it was reverse transcribed with random hexamers. Amplification of TCR beta CDR3 by immunoSEQ multiplex PCR spanned 54 Vbeta and 13 Jbeta. MiXCR, applied by TCRdb to the immunoSEQ multiplex PCR reads, yields one record per CDR3 protein. The sample holds some 150,000 distinct CDR3 sequences, roughly 94% seen once. V was pared by 3 bases and J by 6 bases, with 6 bases of the junction left unmatched. CDR3 size: 14 residues. Germline assignment: CDR1 DFQATT and CDR2 SNEGSKA (reference sequence). The chain joins TRBV20-1 to TRBJ2-1, with 9 positions matching TRBD2. Sample: CD4+ T cells from PBMCs. The receptor's source is a human donor with Susac syndrome. CDR3 sequence: CSASVAGGANEQFF. The CDR3 region has the DNA TGCAGTGCTAGTGTGGCGGGAGGGGCCAATGAGCAGTTCTTC.